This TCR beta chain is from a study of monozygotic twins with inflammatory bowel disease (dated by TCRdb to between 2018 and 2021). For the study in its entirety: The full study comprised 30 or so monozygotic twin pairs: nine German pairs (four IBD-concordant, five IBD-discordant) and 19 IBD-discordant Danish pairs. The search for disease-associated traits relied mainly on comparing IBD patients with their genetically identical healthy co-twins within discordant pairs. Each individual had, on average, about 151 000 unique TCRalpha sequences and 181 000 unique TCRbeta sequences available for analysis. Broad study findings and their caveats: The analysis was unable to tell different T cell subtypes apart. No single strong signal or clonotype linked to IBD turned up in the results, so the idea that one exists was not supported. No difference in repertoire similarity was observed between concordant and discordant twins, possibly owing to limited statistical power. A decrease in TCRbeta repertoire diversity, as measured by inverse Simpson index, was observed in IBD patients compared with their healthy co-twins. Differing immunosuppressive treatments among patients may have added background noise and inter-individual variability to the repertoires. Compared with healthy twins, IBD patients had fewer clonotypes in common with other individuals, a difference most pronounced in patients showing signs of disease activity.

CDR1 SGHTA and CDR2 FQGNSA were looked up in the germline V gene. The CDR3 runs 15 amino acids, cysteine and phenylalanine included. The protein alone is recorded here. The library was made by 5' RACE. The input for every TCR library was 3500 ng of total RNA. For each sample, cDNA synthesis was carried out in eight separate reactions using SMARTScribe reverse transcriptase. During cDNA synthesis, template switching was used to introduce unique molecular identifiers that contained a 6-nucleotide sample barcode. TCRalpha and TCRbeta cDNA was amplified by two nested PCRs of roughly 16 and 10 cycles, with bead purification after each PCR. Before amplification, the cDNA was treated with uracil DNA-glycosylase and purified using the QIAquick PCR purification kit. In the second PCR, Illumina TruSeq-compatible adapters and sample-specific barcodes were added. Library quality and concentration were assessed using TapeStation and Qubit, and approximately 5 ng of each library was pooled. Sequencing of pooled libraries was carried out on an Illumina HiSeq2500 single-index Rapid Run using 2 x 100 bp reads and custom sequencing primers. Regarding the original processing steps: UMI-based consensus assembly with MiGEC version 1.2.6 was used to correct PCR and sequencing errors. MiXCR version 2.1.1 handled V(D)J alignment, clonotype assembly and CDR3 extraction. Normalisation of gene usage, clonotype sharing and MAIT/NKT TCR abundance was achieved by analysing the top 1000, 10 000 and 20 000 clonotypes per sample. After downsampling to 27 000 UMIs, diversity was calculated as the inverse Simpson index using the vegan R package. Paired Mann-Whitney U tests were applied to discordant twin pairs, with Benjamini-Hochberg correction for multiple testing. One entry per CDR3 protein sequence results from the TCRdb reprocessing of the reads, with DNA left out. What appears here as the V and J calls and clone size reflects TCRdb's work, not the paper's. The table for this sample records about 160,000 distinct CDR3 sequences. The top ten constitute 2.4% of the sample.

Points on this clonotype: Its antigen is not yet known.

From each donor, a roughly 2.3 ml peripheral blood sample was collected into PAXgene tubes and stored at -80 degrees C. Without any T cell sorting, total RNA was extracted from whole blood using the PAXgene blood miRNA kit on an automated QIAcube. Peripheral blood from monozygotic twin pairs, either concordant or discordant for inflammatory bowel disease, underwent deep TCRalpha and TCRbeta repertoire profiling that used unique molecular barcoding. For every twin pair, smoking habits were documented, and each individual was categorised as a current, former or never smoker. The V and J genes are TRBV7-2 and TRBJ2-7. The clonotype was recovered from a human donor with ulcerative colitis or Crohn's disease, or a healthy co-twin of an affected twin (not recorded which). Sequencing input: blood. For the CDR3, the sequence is CASSRDGSDTLEQYF.